A selection of T cell receptor beta chains follows, all from one sample in a study of post-analysis software for immune sequencing data. TCRdb passed the PCR reads through MiXCR, listing each CDR3 protein once. The repertoire includes hundreds of thousands of distinct CDR3 sequences, around 40% of them detected once, and 9.5% to 13% sits in the top ten. Material for sequencing was blood. The receptors were sampled from a girl aged 10-17 years with multiple sclerosis. Each CDR3 is given with its conserved first and last residue. The D gene is left open where the match is weak. The size entry is marked missing in some rows and otherwise reads once, few, many or a size class.

V: TRBV28
J: TRBJ2-1
size: -
D: -
CDR3: CASSLWTKTRYNEQFF
DNA: TGTGCCAGCAGTTTATGGACGAAAACTAGGTACAATGAGCAGTTCTTC

V: TRBV28
J: TRBJ1-2
size: few
D: -
CDR3: CASSTSENYGYTF
DNA: TGTGCCAGCAGCACCAGCGAAAACTATGGCTACACCTTC

V: TRBV4-1
J: TRBJ1-2
size: -
D: -
CDR3: CASSQDSGARGGYTF
DNA: TGCGCCAGCAGCCAAGATTCAGGGGCCCGGGGTGGCTACACCTTC

V: TRBV4-1
J: TRBJ2-7
size: -
D: TRBD1
CDR3: CASSTQPGQGSNEQYF
DNA: TGCGCCAGCAGTACACAACCGGGACAGGGGTCCAACGAGCAGTACTTC

V: TRBV5-1
J: TRBJ1-6
size: -
D: -
CDR3: CASSLSGAQNSPLHF
DNA: TGCGCCAGCAGCTTGAGTGGGGCACAGAATTCACCCCTCCACTTT

V: TRBV5-5
J: TRBJ2-7
size: -
D: TRBD1
CDR3: CASSFLGQANYEQYF
DNA: TGTGCCAGCAGCTTTCTCGGACAGGCAAACTACGAGCAGTACTTC

V: TRBV19
J: TRBJ1-2
size: -
D: -
CDR3: CASSRREDGYTF
DNA: TGTGCCAGTAGTCGCAGGGAAGATGGCTACACCTTC

V: TRBV11-2
J: TRBJ2-7
size: -
D: -
CDR3: CASRGVNEQYF
DNA: TGTGCCAGCAGGGGGGTAAATGAGCAGTACTTC

V: TRBV7-2
J: TRBJ1-2
size: -
D: -
CDR3: CASSLLRQSNYGYTF
DNA: TGTGCCAGCAGCTTGCTAAGACAGAGTAACTATGGCTACACCTTC

V: TRBV28
J: TRBJ1-5
size: -
D: TRBD1
CDR3: CASRKGQQNNQPQHF
DNA: TGTGCCAGCAGAAAGGGACAGCAGAATAATCAGCCCCAGCATTTT

V: TRBV5-1
J: TRBJ2-5
size: few
D: -
CDR3: CASSLESPVETQYF
DNA: TGCGCCAGCAGCTTGGAGTCCCCGGTCGAGACCCAGTACTTC

V: TRBV20-1
J: TRBJ2-1
size: -
D: TRBD2
CDR3: CSAGNLAGGSPYNEQFF
DNA: TGCAGTGCTGGAAATCTAGCGGGAGGATCACCCTACAATGAGCAGTTCTTC

V: TRBV5-6
J: TRBJ2-4
size: few
D: TRBD2
CDR3: CASSGGLAGWFAKNIQYF
DNA: TGTGCCAGCAGCGGAGGGCTAGCGGGATGGTTTGCCAAAAACATTCAGTACTTC

V: TRBV7-2
J: TRBJ2-7
size: -
D: TRBD2
CDR3: CASSFSGTSGNEQYF
DNA: TGTGCCAGCAGCTTCTCGGGGACTAGCGGAAACGAGCAGTACTTC

V: TRBV29-1
J: TRBJ2-1
size: -
D: -
CDR3: CSAPGVSYNEQFF
DNA: TGCAGCGCCCCAGGAGTCTCCTACAATGAGCAGTTCTTC

V: TRBV27
J: TRBJ2-1
size: -
D: -
CDR3: CASSLSVVGIWRGEQFF
DNA: TGTGCCAGCAGTTTATCCGTGGTCGGAATTTGGAGGGGTGAGCAGTTCTTC

V: TRBV7-3
J: TRBJ1-5
size: -
D: -
CDR3: CASSPTLGKKQGDRPQHF
DNA: TGTGCCAGCAGTCCAACCCTAGGAAAAAAACAGGGTGATCGGCCCCAGCATTTT

V: TRBV2
J: TRBJ2-5
size: -
D: TRBD1
CDR3: CATVLGQPETQYF
DNA: TGTGCCACCGTATTGGGACAGCCGGAGACCCAGTACTTC

V: TRBV6-4
J: TRBJ2-1
size: few
D: TRBD2
CDR3: CASSRLAGGAHEQFF
DNA: TGTGCCAGCAGCCGCCTAGCGGGGGGCGCTCATGAGCAGTTCTTC

V: TRBV6-6
J: TRBJ2-7
size: few
D: -
CDR3: CASSSPGGRWEQYF
DNA: TGTGCCAGCAGTTCCCCCGGGGGGCGCTGGGAGCAGTACTTC

V: TRBV6-2/TRBV6-3
J: TRBJ2-7
size: few
D: TRBD1
CDR3: CASSYPRTGMDEQYF
DNA: TGTGCCAGCAGTTACCCCCGGACAGGGATGGACGAGCAGTACTTC

V: TRBV5-1
J: TRBJ2-7
size: few
D: -
CDR3: CASSFDDNLGSYEQYF
DNA: TGCGCCAGCAGCTTCGATGACAACCTAGGCTCCTACGAGCAGTACTTC

V: TRBV28
J: TRBJ2-7
size: few
D: TRBD1
CDR3: CASRSAGTGKSEQYF
DNA: TGTGCCAGCAGGTCAGCCGGGACAGGGAAGAGCGAGCAGTACTTC

V: TRBV7-2
J: TRBJ2-5
size: few
D: TRBD1
CDR3: CASSLDRTTQETQYF
DNA: TGTGCCAGCAGCTTGGACAGGACCACACAAGAGACCCAGTACTTC

V: TRBV20-1
J: TRBJ2-7
size: few
D: -
CDR3: CSAQGEYEQYF
DNA: TGCAGTGCTCAAGGTGAATACGAGCAGTACTTC

V: TRBV5-1
J: TRBJ2-7
size: few
D: TRBD1
CDR3: CASSLGPTGPDRGGYEQYF
DNA: TGCGCCAGCAGCTTGGGTCCCACGGGACCTGACAGGGGGGGATACGAGCAGTACTTC

V: TRBV5-1
J: TRBJ2-1
size: -
D: TRBD2
CDR3: CASSPRTSGSGYEQFF
DNA: TGCGCCAGCAGCCCACGGACTAGCGGGAGTGGCTATGAGCAGTTCTTC

V: TRBV20-1
J: TRBJ2-6
size: -
D: -
CDR3: CSADRLGRQSGANVLTF
DNA: TGCAGTGCCGATCGTCTGGGCAGGCAATCTGGGGCCAACGTCCTGACTTTC

V: TRBV28
J: TRBJ2-7
size: few
D: -
CDR3: CASSSRPVGLDYEQYF
DNA: TGTGCCAGCAGTTCGCGGCCCGTCGGCCTAGATTACGAGCAGTACTTC

V: TRBV11-3
J: TRBJ2-3
size: -
D: -
CDR3: CASSLSESDTQYF
DNA: TGTGCCAGCAGCCTGAGCGAGTCCGATACGCAGTATTTT

V: TRBV20-1
J: TRBJ2-1
size: -
D: -
CDR3: CSARPRSGGGYNEQFF
DNA: TGCAGTGCTAGACCACGTAGCGGAGGGGGCTACAATGAGCAGTTCTTC

V: TRBV5-1
J: TRBJ1-4
size: few
D: -
CDR3: CASSSQPVATNEKLFF
DNA: TGCGCCAGCAGCTCCCAACCTGTTGCAACTAATGAAAAACTGTTTTTT

V: TRBV4-1
J: TRBJ2-1
size: -
D: -
CDR3: CASSQGTSGFSYNEQFF
DNA: TGCGCCAGCAGCCAAGGCACCAGCGGGTTCTCCTACAATGAGCAGTTCTTC

V: TRBV5-4
J: TRBJ2-1
size: -
D: TRBD2
CDR3: CASSPGGRIDYNEQFF
DNA: TGTGCCAGCAGCCCGGGGGGGCGCATCGACTACAATGAGCAGTTCTTC

V: TRBV24-1
J: TRBJ1-5
size: -
D: -
CDR3: CATSDLTANQPQHF
DNA: TGTGCCACCAGTGATTTGACCGCTAATCAGCCCCAGCATTTT

V: TRBV28
J: TRBJ1-5
size: -
D: -
CDR3: CASSLPPGRNQPQHF
DNA: TGTGCCAGCAGTTTGCCTCCAGGCCGCAATCAGCCCCAGCATTTT

V: TRBV13
J: TRBJ2-7
size: -
D: TRBD1
CDR3: CASSSTGTGSYEQYF
DNA: TGTGCCAGCAGTTCAACCGGGACAGGGAGTTACGAGCAGTACTTC

V: TRBV6-6
J: TRBJ2-3
size: -
D: TRBD2
CDR3: CASSTLAGSTDTQYF
DNA: TGTGCCAGCAGCACACTAGCGGGAAGCACAGATACGCAGTATTTT

V: TRBV7-4
J: TRBJ2-7
size: -
D: -
CDR3: CAGSFPGGLGEQYF
DNA: TGTGCCGGCAGCTTCCCAGGCGGCCTCGGCGAGCAGTACTTC

V: TRBV20-1
J: TRBJ2-1
size: -
D: TRBD2
CDR3: CSAGGTSGRWGEQFF
DNA: TGCAGTGCCGGCGGGACTAGCGGGAGGTGGGGTGAGCAGTTCTTC

V: TRBV7-9
J: TRBJ2-2
size: -
D: -
CDR3: CASSLAPSGNLNTGELFF
DNA: TGTGCCAGCAGCTTAGCGCCCTCCGGCAACTTGAACACCGGGGAGCTGTTTTTT

V: TRBV9
J: TRBJ1-2
size: few
D: -
CDR3: CASSGTSTNYGYTF
DNA: TGTGCCAGCAGCGGTACAAGTACTAACTATGGCTACACCTTC

V: TRBV6-5
J: TRBJ2-1
size: few
D: -
CDR3: CASSDRRTVYNEQFF
DNA: TGTGCCAGCAGTGATAGACGCACGGTCTACAATGAGCAGTTCTTC

V: TRBV4-2
J: TRBJ2-3
size: -
D: -
CDR3: CASSHEGAPADTQYF
DNA: TGTGCCAGCAGCCACGAAGGGGCACCTGCAGATACGCAGTATTTT

V: TRBV12-3/TRBV12-4
J: TRBJ1-2
size: -
D: TRBD1
CDR3: CASSREGTALNGYTF
DNA: TGTGCCAGCAGTCGAGAAGGGACAGCCTTGAATGGCTACACCTTC